This T cell receptor beta chain was recovered during a study of cytotoxic CD8 clonotypes in ibrutinib-treated CLL (dated by TCRdb to the early 2020s). A note on the overall study: The cohort had 11 relapsed/refractory and 15 treatment-naive patients; 17 to 18 were IGHV unmutated. Responses were partial in roughly 24 patients and complete in 2; after median approximately 66 months follow-up, some 15 stayed in remission and about 12 progressed. Response samples were taken after a median of approximately eleven months on treatment, ranging from about 6 to 36 months. Samples averaged approximately 260,000 productive templates and approximately 100,000 productive rearrangements. Every sample from remission and from progressive disease was obtained while the patients were still on ibrutinib. Cryopreserved peripheral blood mononuclear cells were obtained before treatment, at response, and at either sustained remission or disease progression. Longitudinal samples were available for 26 of the 86 trial participants.

A MiSeq instrument was used for deep resolution sequencing, which targeted depths ranging from 1 in 1 million up to 1 in 200,000 T cells, with coverage averaging 10x for each clonotype. The immunoSEQ hsTCRB Kit was used to generate TCR beta libraries. Processing in the source paper ran as follows. The data were analyzed with ImmunoSEQ Analyzer and ImmunoSEQ Data Assistant, and V, D and J gene assignments followed IMGT definitions. Clonality was computed as one minus normalized Shannon entropy of productive rearrangement frequencies, ranging from 0 to 1. Public clonotype analysis was restricted to overrepresented clonotypes comprising at least 0.05% of each patient's repertoire. About a dozen age-matched healthy donor repertoires from immuneACCESS served as clonality controls. The clones in this table, taken by TCRdb from immuneACCESS, are in-frame only. Not every clone is retained; where verified, under half of the shortfall comes from an unresolved V gene, and the cause of the rest is unknown. That table is the source of V, J and clone size, and D and trimming were worked out from the DNA. This sample holds 200,000 to 250,000 clones; approximately 79% were observed only once. The top ten clones comprise roughly an eighth of the sample.

The germline V gene encodes CDR1 MNHEY and CDR2 SVGAGI. The junction shows trimming of 0 bases on V and 1 base on J, and the gene matches do not reach 2 bases of it. From its cysteine to its phenylalanine, the CDR3 spans 15 amino acids. Only the CDR3 DNA is retained, 45 bases long and in frame from the first base. About this clone: The specificity of this receptor is unknown. Qualities for individual bases were not recorded, and no much larger clone is one base off. Other DNA sequences in this sample translate to the same CDR3.

Taken with the paper, the label for time point translates to: about 11 months on ibrutinib. Around 2 micrograms of genomic DNA were extracted from cryopreserved PBMCs for TCR beta library preparation. Longitudinal blood samples from CLL patients on ibrutinib monotherapy were analyzed using high-throughput TCR beta sequencing. The patients took part in an open-label, single-center phase 2 trial of ibrutinib monotherapy. Overall study outcomes, separate from this receptor: Baseline clonality was found to be higher than that of age-matched healthy donors and was strongly correlated with circulating CD8+ T-cell counts. At ibrutinib response clonality went up, during sustained remission it held steady, and at progression it dropped back toward baseline. Sampling times were not matched between patients in sustained remission and patients whose disease was progressing, and lymph node repertoires were not examined. Public clonotypes were rare and either shrank or stayed stable during treatment, and the rise in clonality at ibrutinib response reflected expansion of private clonotypes.

The rearrangement combines TRBV6-5 with TRBJ2-7, with 8 bases aligning to TRBD1. The receptor was derived from a human donor with chronic lymphocytic leukemia. The source was PBMCs, collected after 12 months of ibrutinib treatment. This receptor carries the CDR3 CASSYSGQGSYEQYF. The DNA sequence is TGTGCCAGCAGTTACTCCGGACAGGGTTCCTACGAGCAGTACTTC.